The entry below gives a single TCR beta chain sequence along with its context. What it binds is unknown. The sample is drawn from a study of monozygotic twins with inflammatory bowel disease. General study points: For IBD patients, clonotypes shared with others were fewer than for healthy twins, especially with disease activity.

This CDR3 has 16 amino acids. CDR1 is SEHNR, CDR2 FQNEAQ, per germline (reference sequence). TCRdb reanalyzed the 5' RACE reads, giving one entry per CDR3 protein sequence and no DNA. This sample contains 150,000 to 200,000 distinct CDR3 sequences. Sequencing used blood. V is TRBV7-9 and J is TRBJ2-1; TCRdb selects TRBD2, and the lack of DNA leaves this call unchecked. This clonotype was obtained from a human donor with ulcerative colitis or Crohn's disease, or a healthy co-twin of an affected twin (not recorded which). Here the CDR3 reads CASSLGEKGLAGREFF.